Sequencing of this TCR beta chain was carried out in a study of T cells in Graves' hyperthyroidism and ophthalmopathy. With regard to this clonotype: Its target is unknown.

CDR1 is SGHTA and CDR2 is FQGTGA in the germline V gene. This CDR3 region has 14 residues. V lost 5 bases and J lost 0, with 8 bases in between. Whole-study results and caveats: Median prediction lead before ophthalmopathy onset was 6.5 months with the model.

The investigators amplified TCR beta CDR3 regions from RNA transcripts. HTBI primers were employed in a first-round RT-PCR of the TCR CDR3. TCRdb used MiXCR to reprocess the multiplex PCR reads, holding one entry per CDR3 protein. Of 500,000 to 600,000 distinct CDR3 sequences listed, 46% are singletons. Sequenced material: peripheral blood or thyroid tissue (not recorded which). This rearrangement joins TRBV7-3 to TRBJ1-3; D is unclear. This TCR was recovered from an adult woman with Graves' disease, either hyperthyroidism or ophthalmopathy (not recorded which). The chain's CDR3 is CASSKGPSGNTIYF. In DNA, the CDR3 is TGTGCCAGCAGCAAGGGCCCCTCTGGAAACACCATATATTTT.